The source of this TCR beta chain is a study of cytomegalovirus exposure and HLA in healthy donors. Germline V gene data show CDR1 as MNHEY and CDR2 as SVGAGI. CDR3 length: 15 amino acids. V shed 4 bases and J 6 bases; nucleotides not matched to a gene: 7. TCRdb's table, derived via immunoSEQ multiplex PCR, lists solely in-frame clones and lacks some. The sample contains approximately 190,000 clones, approximately 88% of which appear only once. General study results and limits: Many donors carried some public TCRs, although rarity characterized most TCR sequences. The study flagged about 150 TCR beta chains as cytomegalovirus-associated.

Notes on this clone: What it binds is unknown.

The sequenced material came from PBMCs. J is TRBJ1-4 and V is TRBV6-5, with TRBD1 matching 8 bases. The sequence came from a man between 18 and 35 years old in good health and CMV-seropositive. CDR3 nucleotide sequence: TGTGCCAGCAGTTTCATCGGGACAGGCTATGAAAAACTGTTTTTT. This sequence encodes CASSFIGTGYEKLFF.